The rows below give T cell receptor beta chains drawn from one sample of a study of T cells in Graves' hyperthyroidism and ophthalmopathy. TCRdb re-called the multiplex PCR reads through MiXCR, storing one row per CDR3 protein. In the table there are about 560,000 distinct CDR3 sequences, 16% of which are singletons. Sequenced: blood. The receptors were sampled from a woman aged 18 to 35 with Graves' hyperthyroidism. The CDR3 runs from the conserved cysteine through the conserved F or W. A D gene is named only where the DNA matches it firmly. Expanded clones are given a class, and other clones once, few, many or no size at all.

V: TRBV6-1
size: -
D: -
J: TRBJ2-7
CDR3: CASSAGAGTYEQYF
DNA: TGTGCCAGCAGTGCCGGGGCCGGGACTTACGAGCAGTACTTC

V: TRBV5-1
size: -
D: -
J: TRBJ2-3
CDR3: CASSLEDRITDTQYF
DNA: TGCGCCAGCAGCTTGGAAGACAGAATCACAGATACGCAGTATTTT

V: TRBV19
size: few
D: TRBD2
J: TRBJ2-1
CDR3: CASSSGLAGVRYEQFF
DNA: TGTGCCAGTAGTTCGGGACTAGCGGGAGTAAGGTATGAGCAGTTCTTC

V: TRBV5-6
size: few
D: -
J: TRBJ1-1
CDR3: CASSLVRAQNTEAFF
DNA: TGTGCCAGCAGCTTGGTACGGGCCCAGAACACTGAAGCTTTCTTT

V: TRBV5-1
size: -
D: -
J: TRBJ1-2
CDR3: CASSLRGDYGYTF
DNA: TGCGCCAGCAGCTTACGGGGGGACTATGGCTACACCTTC

V: TRBV7-9
size: -
D: -
J: TRBJ1-1
CDR3: CASSRDGWLNTEAFF
DNA: TGTGCCAGCAGCAGAGACGGTTGGTTGAACACTGAAGCTTTCTTT

V: TRBV20-1
size: once
D: -
J: TRBJ1-5
CDR3: CSARVPRGRVSNQPQHF
DNA: TGCAGTGCTAGAGTTCCTAGGGGGAGGGTTAGCAATCAGCCCCAGCATTTT

V: TRBV2
size: many
D: -
J: TRBJ2-5
CDR3: CASSEGKGRSGTQYF
DNA: TGTGCCAGCAGTGAAGGGAAGGGCCGATCGGGGACCCAGTACTTC

V: TRBV25-1
size: few
D: -
J: TRBJ2-1
CDR3: CASSDWGGQDNEQFF
DNA: TGTGCCAGCAGTGATTGGGGGGGACAGGACAATGAGCAGTTCTTC

V: TRBV7-9
size: few
D: -
J: TRBJ1-2
CDR3: CASSLGPATGGYTF
DNA: TGTGCCAGCAGCTTAGGGCCTGCGACGGGGGGCTACACCTTC

V: TRBV25-1
size: few
D: -
J: TRBJ2-7
CDR3: CASSESGRGYEQYF
DNA: TGTGCCAGCAGTGAATCTGGCAGGGGCTACGAGCAGTACTTC

V: TRBV5-1
size: many
D: TRBD1
J: TRBJ1-1
CDR3: CASSHGTANTEAFF
DNA: TGCGCCAGCAGCCACGGGACAGCGAACACTGAAGCTTTCTTT

V: TRBV25-1
size: few
D: -
J: TRBJ1-2
CDR3: CASSGGGQLYGYTF
DNA: TGTGCCAGCAGTGGGGGAGGACAGCTCTATGGCTACACCTTC

V: TRBV4-3
size: few
D: TRBD2
J: TRBJ2-3
CDR3: CASSQNSGGALDTQYF
DNA: TGCGCCAGCAGCCAGAACAGCGGGGGGGCTTTAGATACGCAGTATTTT

V: TRBV20-1
size: -
D: -
J: TRBJ2-5
CDR3: CSVWVPGRETQYF
DNA: TGCAGCGTTTGGGTACCGGGACGCGAGACCCAGTACTTC

V: TRBV4-1
size: few
D: -
J: TRBJ1-2
CDR3: CASSRLPGYGYTF
DNA: TGCGCCAGCAGCCGCCTGCCTGGGTATGGCTACACCTTC

V: TRBV12-3/TRBV12-4
size: -
D: TRBD1
J: TRBJ2-6
CDR3: CASRTGIRGANVLTF
DNA: TGTGCCAGCAGGACAGGGATTAGAGGGGCCAACGTCCTGACTTTC

V: TRBV2
size: many
D: -
J: TRBJ1-2
CDR3: CASSEFARHNHGYTF
DNA: TGTGCCAGCAGTGAATTTGCCCGCCATAATCATGGCTACACCTTC

V: TRBV12-3/TRBV12-4
size: few
D: TRBD2
J: TRBJ2-2
CDR3: CASSTLLAGTGELFF
DNA: TGTGCCAGCAGTACCTTACTAGCGGGGACCGGGGAGCTGTTTTTT

V: TRBV10-3
size: -
D: TRBD1
J: TRBJ2-7
CDR3: CAISDFGTGGANYEQYF
DNA: TGTGCCATCAGTGATTTCGGGACAGGGGGCGCGAACTACGAGCAGTACTTC